The text below deals with one T cell receptor beta chain. Its antigen is currently unknown. The V segment lost 4 bases and the J segment 3 bases; nucleotides outside the gene matches: 4. CDR3 size: 14 residues. Germline V lookup: CDR1 SGHAT, CDR2 FQNNGV. The data were taken from a study of cytomegalovirus exposure and HLA in healthy donors. Primers: 60 Vbeta forward and 13 Jbeta reverse. Per the authors' pipeline: Per a later analysis, the number of unique TCR beta chains was around 79 million, of which about 11 million were shared. The repertoire was sequenced with immunoSEQ multiplex PCR; TCRdb's copy has only in-frame clones and lacks some. V and J calls and clone size come straight from that table; D and trimming were deduced from the DNA. The repertoire holds 100,000 to 150,000 clones, around 84% seen once, with 2.5% to 3.5% in the top ten. Each donor's status was that of a healthy bone marrow donor.

Broader study findings: The analysis excluded some indistinguishable V segments, including TRBV6-2 and TRBV6-3.

This chain links TRBV11-2 with TRBJ1-2, with TRBD1 identical over 8 bases. The material sequenced was PBMCs. This receptor was obtained from a woman between 18 and 30 years old in good health and CMV-seropositive. CDR3 nucleotide sequence: TGTGCCAGCAGCTCCGGGACAGGTGACTATGGCTACACCTTC. Amino acids: CASSSGTGDYGYTF.